A selection of T cell receptor beta chains follows, all from one sample in a study of cytomegalovirus exposure and HLA in healthy donors. Clones were read by immunoSEQ multiplex PCR, and TCRdb kept only the in-frame ones, dropping some. The sample has more than 90,000 clones; 75% to 90% are singletons. What was sequenced was PBMCs. These receptors originate from a man under 40 in good health and CMV-seronegative. Both conserved end residues are part of each CDR3. D genes are given only for firm matches. Size is stated for part of the rows, as once, few or many counts, or as a class when the clone is expanded.

D gene: TRBD1; clone size: -; V gene: TRBV10-3; J gene: TRBJ2-5; CDR3 DNA: TGTGCCATCTCCGGACCGGGACAGGGAGGTGGTGAGACCCAGTACTTC; CDR3 protein: CAISGPGQGGGETQYF
D gene: TRBD2; clone size: -; V gene: TRBV7-3; J gene: TRBJ2-1; CDR3 DNA: TGTGCCAGCAGCCCGACTAGCGGGACCAACAATGAGCAGTTCTTC; CDR3 protein: CASSPTSGTNNEQFF
D gene: -; clone size: -; V gene: TRBV14; J gene: TRBJ2-7; CDR3 DNA: TGTGCCAGCAGCTTTTACAGGGTCCACGAGCAGTACTTC; CDR3 protein: CASSFYRVHEQYF
D gene: -; clone size: -; V gene: TRBV27; J gene: TRBJ1-2; CDR3 DNA: TGTGCCAGCAGTTCCACGGGCAGGGGTGGGGGCTACACCTTC; CDR3 protein: CASSSTGRGGGYTF
D gene: -; clone size: -; V gene: TRBV15; J gene: TRBJ2-7; CDR3 DNA: TGTGCCACCAGCAGAGACAGGATCTACGAGCAGTACTTC; CDR3 protein: CATSRDRIYEQYF
D gene: -; clone size: -; V gene: TRBV7-3; J gene: TRBJ2-2; CDR3 DNA: TGTGCCAGCAGCTTAACCGGAGCGAACACCGGGGAGCTGTTTTTT; CDR3 protein: CASSLTGANTGELFF
D gene: TRBD1; clone size: -; V gene: TRBV5-4; J gene: TRBJ1-3; CDR3 DNA: TGTGCCAGCAGCCGACAGGGGGCGCGAAATGGAAACACCATATATTTT; CDR3 protein: CASSRQGARNGNTIYF
D gene: -; clone size: once; V gene: TRBV2; J gene: TRBJ2-1; CDR3 DNA: TGTGCCAGCAGTGGGAGTTGGAGCTCCTACAATGAGCAGTTCTTC; CDR3 protein: CASSGSWSSYNEQFF
D gene: TRBD1; clone size: -; V gene: TRBV6-5; J gene: TRBJ2-7; CDR3 DNA: TGTGCCAGCAGCTGGGACAGGGAATACGAGCAGTACTTC; CDR3 protein: CASSWDREYEQYF
D gene: -; clone size: -; V gene: TRBV15; J gene: TRBJ2-3; CDR3 DNA: TGTGCCACCAGCAGAGATGGCGGGGAGCAAGGAGATACGCAGTATTTT; CDR3 protein: CATSRDGGEQGDTQYF
D gene: -; clone size: -; V gene: TRBV5-4; J gene: TRBJ2-7; CDR3 DNA: TGTGCCAGCAGCCTGGACCTCTCGGGGAACGAGCAGTACTTC; CDR3 protein: CASSLDLSGNEQYF
D gene: -; clone size: few; V gene: TRBV10-3; J gene: TRBJ1-1; CDR3 DNA: TGTGCCATCAGACGGACAGATTTGAACACTGAAGCTTTCTTT; CDR3 protein: CAIRRTDLNTEAFF
D gene: TRBD1; clone size: -; V gene: TRBV5-1; J gene: TRBJ1-2; CDR3 DNA: TGCGCCAGCAGCTTGGCTGCAGGGGGGTATTATGGCTACACCTTC; CDR3 protein: CASSLAAGGYYGYTF
D gene: TRBD2; clone size: -; V gene: TRBV5-5; J gene: TRBJ2-2; CDR3 DNA: TGTGCCAGCAGCTTCAGACTAGCGGGGGGGCCCGACACCGGGGAGCTGTTTTTT; CDR3 protein: CASSFRLAGGPDTGELFF
D gene: -; clone size: -; V gene: TRBV30; J gene: TRBJ1-2; CDR3 DNA: TGTGCCTGGAGTGTACGGGGGGCTCACTATGGCTACACCTTC; CDR3 protein: CAWSVRGAHYGYTF
D gene: -; clone size: few; V gene: TRBV7-9; J gene: TRBJ2-5; CDR3 DNA: TGTGCCAGCAGCTCCCCCCGGCGGGATAGTTCAGAGACCCAGTACTTC; CDR3 protein: CASSSPRRDSSETQYF
D gene: -; clone size: -; V gene: TRBV30; J gene: TRBJ2-7; CDR3 DNA: TGTGCCTGGAGTGTAAGTGCCCACGAGCAGTACTTC; CDR3 protein: CAWSVSAHEQYF
D gene: -; clone size: -; V gene: TRBV10-3; J gene: TRBJ1-2; CDR3 DNA: TGTGCCATCAGTCCACTCGGGGTAGATGGCTACACCTTC; CDR3 protein: CAISPLGVDGYTF
D gene: -; clone size: once; V gene: TRBV9; J gene: TRBJ2-7; CDR3 DNA: TGTGCCAGCAGCGTAGCTGAGGGGGAGCTCTACGAGCAGTACTTC; CDR3 protein: CASSVAEGELYEQYF
D gene: -; clone size: -; V gene: TRBV9; J gene: TRBJ1-6; CDR3 DNA: TGTGCCAGCAGCGTAGGGGGCAGTCCCGGTTCACCCCTCCACTTT; CDR3 protein: CASSVGGSPGSPLHF
D gene: -; clone size: -; V gene: TRBV29-1; J gene: TRBJ1-1; CDR3 DNA: TGCAGCGTTGAAGAGTGGAGGAACACTGAAGCTTTCTTT; CDR3 protein: CSVEEWRNTEAFF
D gene: -; clone size: -; V gene: TRBV5-1; J gene: TRBJ1-2; CDR3 DNA: TGCGCCAGCAGTGTCCTTAACTATGGCTACACCTTC; CDR3 protein: CASSVLNYGYTF
D gene: -; clone size: -; V gene: TRBV5-1; J gene: TRBJ2-2; CDR3 DNA: TGCGCCAGCAGCGACGGAGGTCGCTTGAACACCGGGGAGCTGTTTTTT; CDR3 protein: CASSDGGRLNTGELFF
D gene: TRBD1; clone size: -; V gene: TRBV7-8; J gene: TRBJ1-5; CDR3 DNA: TGTGCCAGCAGCTTTTCCCACAGGGGAAATCAGCCCCAGCATTTT; CDR3 protein: CASSFSHRGNQPQHF
D gene: TRBD2; clone size: -; V gene: TRBV7-9; J gene: TRBJ2-1; CDR3 DNA: TGTGCCAGCAGCCCGAGGGGAGGGGAAACCTACAATGAGCAGTTCTTC; CDR3 protein: CASSPRGGETYNEQFF
D gene: -; clone size: -; V gene: TRBV10-3; J gene: TRBJ2-7; CDR3 DNA: TGTGCCATCAGTGAGGGCAGCTCCTACGAGCAGTACTTC; CDR3 protein: CAISEGSSYEQYF
D gene: TRBD1; clone size: -; V gene: TRBV9; J gene: TRBJ1-6; CDR3 DNA: TGTGCCAGCAGCGTAGCAGGGGACAGGGATAATTCACCCCTCCACTTT; CDR3 protein: CASSVAGDRDNSPLHF
D gene: -; clone size: -; V gene: TRBV5-5; J gene: TRBJ2-7; CDR3 DNA: TGTGCCAGCAGCTCACCGGGCGAGCAGTACTTC; CDR3 protein: CASSSPGEQYF
D gene: -; clone size: -; V gene: TRBV28; J gene: TRBJ2-3; CDR3 DNA: TGTGCCAGCAGTAACATAGGCAGGGCGGCTAGCGCAGATACGCAGTATTTT; CDR3 protein: CASSNIGRAASADTQYF
D gene: TRBD2; clone size: -; V gene: TRBV4-2; J gene: TRBJ2-5; CDR3 DNA: TGTGCCAGCAGCCAAGACGGACTAGCGGAGGGGTACCAAGAGACCCAGTACTTC; CDR3 protein: CASSQDGLAEGYQETQYF
D gene: TRBD1; clone size: -; V gene: TRBV30; J gene: TRBJ1-4; CDR3 DNA: TGTGCCTGGAGTCGCCAGGGGGCAACTAATGAAAAACTGTTTTTT; CDR3 protein: CAWSRQGATNEKLFF
D gene: TRBD1; clone size: medium-sized; V gene: TRBV10-2; J gene: TRBJ1-4; CDR3 DNA: TGCGCCAGCAGGCTAATAGAACCAGGACAGGGTGAAAAACTGTTTTTT; CDR3 protein: CASRLIEPGQGEKLFF
D gene: -; clone size: -; V gene: TRBV27; J gene: TRBJ2-3; CDR3 DNA: TGTGCCAGCAGTTTCAACTTAGCAGATACGCAGTATTTT; CDR3 protein: CASSFNLADTQYF
D gene: -; clone size: -; V gene: TRBV29-1; J gene: TRBJ1-4; CDR3 DNA: TGCAGCGTTGAAGTTGTCGACTGGGATGAAAAACTGTTTTTT; CDR3 protein: CSVEVVDWDEKLFF
D gene: -; clone size: few; V gene: TRBV5-6; J gene: TRBJ2-3; CDR3 DNA: TGTGCCAGCAGCCTGGACGAGGCAGATACGCAGTATTTT; CDR3 protein: CASSLDEADTQYF
D gene: -; clone size: -; V gene: TRBV28; J gene: TRBJ2-6; CDR3 DNA: TGTGCCAGCAGTTTATTGATGAGCTCTGGGGCCAACGTCCTGACTTTC; CDR3 protein: CASSLLMSSGANVLTF
D gene: -; clone size: -; V gene: TRBV5-1; J gene: TRBJ2-3; CDR3 DNA: TGCGCCAGCAGCTGGAGGACTAGCACAGATACGCAGTATTTT; CDR3 protein: CASSWRTSTDTQYF
D gene: TRBD1; clone size: -; V gene: TRBV6-1; J gene: TRBJ1-5; CDR3 DNA: TGTGCCAGCAGTGCCGACAGGGGAGGGAATCAGCCCCAGCATTTT; CDR3 protein: CASSADRGGNQPQHF
D gene: -; clone size: -; V gene: TRBV18; J gene: TRBJ2-7; CDR3 DNA: TGTGCCAGCTCACCGAGGGTGCACGAGCAGTACTTC; CDR3 protein: CASSPRVHEQYF
D gene: TRBD2; clone size: few; V gene: TRBV9; J gene: TRBJ2-3; CDR3 DNA: TGTGCCAGCAGCGTAGGGAGGGGCGGGACTAACACAGATACGCAGTATTTT; CDR3 protein: CASSVGRGGTNTDTQYF
D gene: -; clone size: -; V gene: TRBV6-5; J gene: TRBJ2-1; CDR3 DNA: TGTGCCAGCAGTTACTCGGTGGAGATCTCCTACAATGAGCAGTTCTTC; CDR3 protein: CASSYSVEISYNEQFF
D gene: TRBD1; clone size: few; V gene: TRBV30; J gene: TRBJ1-6; CDR3 DNA: TGTGCCGGGGCGTACGGCGAACAGGGGGAGAGTTCACCCCTCCACTTT; CDR3 protein: CAGAYGEQGESSPLHF